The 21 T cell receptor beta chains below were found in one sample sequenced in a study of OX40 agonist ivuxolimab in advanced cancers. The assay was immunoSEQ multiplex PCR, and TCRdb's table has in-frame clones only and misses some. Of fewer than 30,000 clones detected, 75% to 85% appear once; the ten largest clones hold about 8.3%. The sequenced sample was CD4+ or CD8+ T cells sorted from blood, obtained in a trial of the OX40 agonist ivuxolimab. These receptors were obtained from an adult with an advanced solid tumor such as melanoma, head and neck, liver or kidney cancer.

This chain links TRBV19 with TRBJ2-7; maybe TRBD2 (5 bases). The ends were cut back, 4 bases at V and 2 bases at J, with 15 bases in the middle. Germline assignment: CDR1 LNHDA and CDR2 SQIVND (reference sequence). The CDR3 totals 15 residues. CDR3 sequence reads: CASSSGPFQTYEQYF. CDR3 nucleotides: TGTGCCAGTAGTAGCGGGCCGTTTCAAACCTACGAGCAGTACTTC. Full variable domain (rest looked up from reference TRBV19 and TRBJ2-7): DGGITQSPKYLFRKEGQNVTLSCEQNLNHDAMYWYRQDPGQGLRLIYYSQIVNDFQKGDIAEGYSVSREKKESFPLTVTSAQKNPTAFYLCASSSGPFQTYEQYFGPGTRLTVT.

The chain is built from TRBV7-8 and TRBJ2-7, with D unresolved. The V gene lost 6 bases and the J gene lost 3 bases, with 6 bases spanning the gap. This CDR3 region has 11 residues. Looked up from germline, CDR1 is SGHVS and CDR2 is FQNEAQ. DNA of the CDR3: TGTGCCAGCAGTGAGCTCTACGAGCAGTACTTC. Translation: CASSELYEQYF. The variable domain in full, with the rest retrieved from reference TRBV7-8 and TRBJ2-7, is GAGVSQSPRYKVAKRGQDVALRCDPISGHVSLFWYQQALGQGPEFLTYFQNEAQLDKSGLPSDRFFAERPEGSVSTLKIQRTQQEDSAVYLCASSELYEQYFGPGTRLTVT.

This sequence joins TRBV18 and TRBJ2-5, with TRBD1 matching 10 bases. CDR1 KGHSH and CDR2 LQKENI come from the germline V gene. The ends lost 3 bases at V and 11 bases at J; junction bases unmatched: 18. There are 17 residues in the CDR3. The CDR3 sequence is CASSPLVSGQGEWEQYF. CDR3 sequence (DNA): TGTGCCAGCTCACCGCTCGTATCTGGACAGGGGGAGTGGGAGCAGTACTTC.

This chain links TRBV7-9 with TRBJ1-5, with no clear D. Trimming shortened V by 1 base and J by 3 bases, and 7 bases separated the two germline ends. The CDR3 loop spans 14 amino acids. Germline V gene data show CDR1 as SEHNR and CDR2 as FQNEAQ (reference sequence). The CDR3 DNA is TGTGCCAGCAGCTTAGGGGGATACAATCAGCCCCAGCATTTT. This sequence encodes CASSLGGYNQPQHF. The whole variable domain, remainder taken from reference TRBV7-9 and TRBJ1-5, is DTGVSQNPRHKITKRGQNVTFRCDPISEHNRLYWYRQTLGQGPEFLTYFQNEAQLEKSRLLSDRFSAERPKGSFSTLEIQRTEQGDSAMYLCASSLGGYNQPQHFGDGTRLSIL.

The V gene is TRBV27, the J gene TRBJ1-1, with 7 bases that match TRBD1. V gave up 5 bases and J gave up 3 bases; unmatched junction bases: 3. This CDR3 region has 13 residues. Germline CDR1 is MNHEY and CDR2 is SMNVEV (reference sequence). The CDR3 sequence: CASSPTGDTEAFF. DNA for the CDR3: TGTGCCAGCAGTCCCACAGGGGACACTGAAGCTTTCTTT.

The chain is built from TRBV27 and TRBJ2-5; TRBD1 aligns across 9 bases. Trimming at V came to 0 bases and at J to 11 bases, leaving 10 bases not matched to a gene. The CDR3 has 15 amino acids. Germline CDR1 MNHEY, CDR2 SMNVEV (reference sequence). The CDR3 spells CASSLSTGQGWSQYF. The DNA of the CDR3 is TGTGCCAGCAGTTTATCGACGGGACAGGGTTGGTCTCAGTACTTC.

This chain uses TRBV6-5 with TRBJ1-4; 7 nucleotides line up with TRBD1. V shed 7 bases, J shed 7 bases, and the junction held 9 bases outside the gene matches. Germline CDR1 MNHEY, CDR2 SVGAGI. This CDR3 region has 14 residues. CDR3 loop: CASNTQAGGEKLFF. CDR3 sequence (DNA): TGTGCCAGCAATACCCAGGCAGGGGGTGAAAAACTGTTTTTT.

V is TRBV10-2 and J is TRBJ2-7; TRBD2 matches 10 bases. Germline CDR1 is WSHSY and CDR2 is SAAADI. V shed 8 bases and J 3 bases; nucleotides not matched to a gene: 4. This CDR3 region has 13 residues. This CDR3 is CASGLADNYEQYF. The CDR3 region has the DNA TGCGCCAGCGGACTAGCGGACAACTACGAGCAGTACTTC.

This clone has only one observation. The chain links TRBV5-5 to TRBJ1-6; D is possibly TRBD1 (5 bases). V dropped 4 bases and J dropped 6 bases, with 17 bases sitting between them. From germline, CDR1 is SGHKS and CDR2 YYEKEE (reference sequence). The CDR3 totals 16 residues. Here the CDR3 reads CASSRWRSGSNSPLHF. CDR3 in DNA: TGTGCCAGCAGCCGCTGGAGATCAGGGAGTAATTCACCCCTCCACTTT. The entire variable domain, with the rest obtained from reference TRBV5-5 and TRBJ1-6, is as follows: DAGVTQSPTHLIKTRGQQVTLRCSPISGHKSVSWYQQVLGQGPQFIFQYYEKEERGRGNFPDRFSARQFPNYSSELNVNALLLGDSALYLCASSRWRSGSNSPLHFGNGTRLTVT.

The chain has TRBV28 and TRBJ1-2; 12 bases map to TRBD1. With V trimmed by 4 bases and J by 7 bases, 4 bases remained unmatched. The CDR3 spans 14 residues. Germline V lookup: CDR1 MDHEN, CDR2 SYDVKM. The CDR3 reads CASSWGQGAVGYTF. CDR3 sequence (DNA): TGTGCCAGCAGTTGGGGACAGGGGGCCGTTGGCTACACCTTC.

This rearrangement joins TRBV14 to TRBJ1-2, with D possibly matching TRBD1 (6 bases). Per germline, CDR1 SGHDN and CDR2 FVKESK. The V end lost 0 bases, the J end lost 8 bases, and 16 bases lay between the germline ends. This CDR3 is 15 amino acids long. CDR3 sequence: CASSQDWEQGDGYTF. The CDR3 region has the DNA TGTGCCAGCAGCCAAGATTGGGAACAGGGTGACGGCTACACCTTC.

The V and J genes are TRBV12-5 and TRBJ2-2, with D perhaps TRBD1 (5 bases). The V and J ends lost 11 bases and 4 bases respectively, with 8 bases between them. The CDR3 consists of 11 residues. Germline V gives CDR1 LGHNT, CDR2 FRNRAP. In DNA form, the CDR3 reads TGTGCTGGAAGGGGCACCGGGGAGCTGTTTTTT. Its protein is CAGRGTGELFF.

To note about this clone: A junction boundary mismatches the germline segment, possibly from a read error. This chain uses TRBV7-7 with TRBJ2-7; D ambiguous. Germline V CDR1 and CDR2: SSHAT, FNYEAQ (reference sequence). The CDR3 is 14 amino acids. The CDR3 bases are TGTGCTAGCAGCCCGTCGACCACAGCCTACGAGCAGTACTTC. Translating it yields CASSPSTTAYEQYF.

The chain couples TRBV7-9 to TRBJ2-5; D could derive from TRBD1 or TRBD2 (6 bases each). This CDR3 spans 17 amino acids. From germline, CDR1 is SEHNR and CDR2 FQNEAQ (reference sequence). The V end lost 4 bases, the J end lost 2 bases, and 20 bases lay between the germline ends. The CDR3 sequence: CASSWGVGTLDQETQYF. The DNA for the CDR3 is TGTGCCAGCAGCTGGGGGGTGGGGACACTAGATCAAGAGACCCAGTACTTC.

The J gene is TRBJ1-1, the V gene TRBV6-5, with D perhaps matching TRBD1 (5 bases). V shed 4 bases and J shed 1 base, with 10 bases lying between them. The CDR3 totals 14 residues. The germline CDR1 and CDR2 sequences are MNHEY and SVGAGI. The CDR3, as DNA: TGTGCCAGCAGTTTGTACAGGCAGAACACTGAAGCTTTCTTT. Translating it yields CASSLYRQNTEAFF.

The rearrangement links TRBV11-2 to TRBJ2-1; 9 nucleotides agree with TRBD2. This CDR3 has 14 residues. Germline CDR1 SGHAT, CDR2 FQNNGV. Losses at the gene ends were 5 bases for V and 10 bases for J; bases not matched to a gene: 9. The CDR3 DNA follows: TGTGCCAGCAGCCTCAAGCGGGGGGCCCTGGAGCAGTTCTTC. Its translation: CASSLKRGALEQFF.

The CDR3 bases are TGTGCCAGCAGCTTTTGGAGCGGGGTAGGAGATACGCAGTATTTT. This translates into CASSFWSGVGDTQYF. V gene TRBV5-4 combines with J gene TRBJ2-3; 7 nucleotides line up with TRBD2. Germline CDR1 and CDR2: SGHNT and YYREEE (reference sequence). This CDR3 spans 15 amino acids. The trim removed 2 bases at V and 5 bases at J, leaving 8 bases unmatched.

The CDR3 region has the DNA TGTGCCAGCTCACCCACGACACAAAGGGCAGAGACCCAGTACTTC. It codes for CASSPTTQRAETQYF. The V and J genes are TRBV18 and TRBJ2-5, with D unresolved. Trimming stripped 3 bases from V and 4 bases from J, with 15 bases between. Germline CDR1 KGHSH, CDR2 LQKENI. This CDR3 contains 15 residues.

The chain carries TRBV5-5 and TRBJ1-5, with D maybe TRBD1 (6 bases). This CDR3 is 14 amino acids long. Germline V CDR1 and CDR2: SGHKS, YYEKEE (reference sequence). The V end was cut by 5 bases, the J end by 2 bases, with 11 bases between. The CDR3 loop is CASRPGVGNQPQHF. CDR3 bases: TGTGCCAGCAGGCCAGGGGTGGGCAATCAGCCCCAGCATTTT.

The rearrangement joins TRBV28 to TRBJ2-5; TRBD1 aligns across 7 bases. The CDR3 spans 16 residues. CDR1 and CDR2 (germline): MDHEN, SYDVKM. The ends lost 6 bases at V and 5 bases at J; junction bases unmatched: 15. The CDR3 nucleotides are TGTGCCAGCAGCATCGAGGTAGGGACAGTCCGGGAGACCCAGTACTTC. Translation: CASSIEVGTVRETQYF.

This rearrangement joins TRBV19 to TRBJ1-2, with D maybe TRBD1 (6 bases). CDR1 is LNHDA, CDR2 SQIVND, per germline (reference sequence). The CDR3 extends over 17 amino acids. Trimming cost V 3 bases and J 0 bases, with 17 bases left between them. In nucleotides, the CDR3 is TGTGCCAGTAGTATTTTTCAGGGGACCATTTCTAACTATGGCTACACCTTC. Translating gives CASSIFQGTISNYGYTF.